Below, 4 T cell receptor beta chains from the same sample are listed, as sequenced in a study of T-cell reconstitution after alpha-beta-depleted transplantation in children. Preparing the TCRbeta library involved the use of unique molecular identifiers. TCRdb re-analysed the PCR reads in MiXCR, keeping a single row per CDR3 protein. The sample lists about 830,000 distinct CDR3 sequences, roughly 15% occurring once. The input for sequencing was PBMCs, mostly from graft donor cells, taken 360 days after TCRalphabeta/CD19-depleted stem cell transplant. All receptors come from a male patient aged 10 to 17 who had a stem cell transplant for acute lymphoblastic leukemia, so the T cells may come from the graft donor.

A few counts support this clonotype. The rearrangement uses TRBV29-1 and TRBJ2-7; 7 positions agree with TRBD1. Germline lookup yields CDR1 SQVTM and CDR2 ANQGSEA. The J segment lost 2 bases and the V segment lost 4 bases, leaving 2 bases of the junction unmatched. The CDR3 is made up of 12 amino acids. This chain's CDR3 is CSVADRPYEQYF. The CDR3 nucleotides are TGCAGCGTTGCGGACAGGCCCTACGAGCAGTACTTC.

The rearrangement links TRBV24-1 to TRBJ2-1; tentatively, D is TRBD2 (5 bases). The V gene's germline CDR1 is KGHDR and CDR2 SFDVKD. The CDR3 consists of 15 residues. V lost 4 bases, J lost 0 bases, and 9 bases lay in between. The CDR3, as DNA: TGTGCCACCAGTGACTCTCGGGACTCCTACAATGAGCAGTTCTTC. Amino acids: CATSDSRDSYNEQFF.

This chain connects TRBV5-8 to TRBJ2-3, with 10 nucleotides matching TRBD2. The CDR3 runs 15 residues. Germline V gives CDR1 SGHTS, CDR2 YDEGEE. J was trimmed by 6 bases and V by 4 bases; bases with no gene match: 8. The CDR3 coding sequence is TGTGCCAGCAGCCACCGACTAGCGGGCCCGGATACGCAGTATTTT. Protein sequence: CASSHRLAGPDTQYF.

This clonotype was detected a few times. The chain recombines TRBV9 with TRBJ2-7, with 10 bases matching TRBD1. Trimming at V came to 0 bases and at J to 4 bases, leaving 7 bases not matched to a gene. The germline V gene encodes CDR1 SGDLS and CDR2 YYNGEE. The CDR3 length is 16 residues. The CDR3: CASSVAPGQGIYEQYF. The CDR3 DNA reads as TGTGCCAGCAGCGTAGCTCCGGGACAGGGGATATACGAGCAGTACTTC.